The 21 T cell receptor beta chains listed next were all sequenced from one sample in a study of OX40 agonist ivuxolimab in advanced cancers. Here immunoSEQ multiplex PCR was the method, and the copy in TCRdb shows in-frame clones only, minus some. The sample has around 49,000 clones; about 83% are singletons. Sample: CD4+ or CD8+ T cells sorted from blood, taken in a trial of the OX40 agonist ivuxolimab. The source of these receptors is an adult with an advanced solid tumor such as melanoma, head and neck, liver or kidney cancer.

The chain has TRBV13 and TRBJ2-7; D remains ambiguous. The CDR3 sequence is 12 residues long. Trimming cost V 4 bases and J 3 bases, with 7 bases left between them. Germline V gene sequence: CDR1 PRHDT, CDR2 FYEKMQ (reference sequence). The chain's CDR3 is CASSSDNYEQYF. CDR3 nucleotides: TGTGCCAGCAGCTCCGATAACTACGAGCAGTACTTC.

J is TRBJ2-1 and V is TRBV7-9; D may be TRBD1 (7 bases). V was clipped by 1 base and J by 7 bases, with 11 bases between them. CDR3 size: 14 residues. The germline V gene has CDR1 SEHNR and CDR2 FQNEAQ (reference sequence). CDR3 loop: CASSLGQGLNEQFF. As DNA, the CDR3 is TGTGCCAGCAGCTTAGGACAGGGACTGAATGAGCAGTTCTTC.

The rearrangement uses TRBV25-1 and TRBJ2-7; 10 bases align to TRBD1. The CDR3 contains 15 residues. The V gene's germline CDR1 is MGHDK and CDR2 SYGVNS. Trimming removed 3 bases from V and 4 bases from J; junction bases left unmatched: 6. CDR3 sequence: CASSEKGQGLYEQYF. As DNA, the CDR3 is TGTGCCAGCAGTGAGAAGGGACAGGGGCTTTACGAGCAGTACTTC.

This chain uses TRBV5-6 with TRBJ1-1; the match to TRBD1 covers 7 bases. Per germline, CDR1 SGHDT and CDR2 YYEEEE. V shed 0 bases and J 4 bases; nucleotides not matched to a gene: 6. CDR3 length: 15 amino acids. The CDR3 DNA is TGTGCCAGCAGCTTGGGGAGGGGGCCTGTCACTGAAGCTTTCTTT. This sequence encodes CASSLGRGPVTEAFF. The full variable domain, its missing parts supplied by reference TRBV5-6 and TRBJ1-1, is DAGVTQSPTHLIKTRGQQVTLRCSPKSGHDTVSWYQQALGQGPQFIFQYYEEEERQRGNFPDRFSGHQFPNYSSELNVNALLLGDSALYLCASSLGRGPVTEAFFGQGTRLTVV.

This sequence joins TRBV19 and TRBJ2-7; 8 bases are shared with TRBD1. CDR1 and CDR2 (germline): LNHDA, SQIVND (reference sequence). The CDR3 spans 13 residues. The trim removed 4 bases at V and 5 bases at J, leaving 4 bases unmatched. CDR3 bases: TGTGCCAGTAGTAGCGCAGGGGGCAACGAGCAGTACTTC. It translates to CASSSAGGNEQYF.

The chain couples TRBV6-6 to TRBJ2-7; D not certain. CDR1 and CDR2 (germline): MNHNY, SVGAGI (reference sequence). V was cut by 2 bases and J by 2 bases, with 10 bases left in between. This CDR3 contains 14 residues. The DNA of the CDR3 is TGTGCCAGCAGTTACAGGGTCAGAACCTACGAGCAGTACTTC. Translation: CASSYRVRTYEQYF.

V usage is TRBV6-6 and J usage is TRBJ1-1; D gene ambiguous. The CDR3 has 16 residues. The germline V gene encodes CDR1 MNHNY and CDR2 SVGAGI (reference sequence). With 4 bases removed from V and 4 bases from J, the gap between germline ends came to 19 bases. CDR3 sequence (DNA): TGTGCCAGCAGTTCCACCCCGGACCGGCGTTTCACTGAAGCTTTCTTT. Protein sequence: CASSSTPDRRFTEAFF.

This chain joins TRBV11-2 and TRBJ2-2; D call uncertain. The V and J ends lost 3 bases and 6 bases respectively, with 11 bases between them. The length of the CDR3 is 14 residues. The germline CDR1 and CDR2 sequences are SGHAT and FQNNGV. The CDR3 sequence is CASSFLSLPGELFF. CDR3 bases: TGTGCCAGCAGCTTCCTGTCGCTACCCGGGGAGCTGTTTTTT.

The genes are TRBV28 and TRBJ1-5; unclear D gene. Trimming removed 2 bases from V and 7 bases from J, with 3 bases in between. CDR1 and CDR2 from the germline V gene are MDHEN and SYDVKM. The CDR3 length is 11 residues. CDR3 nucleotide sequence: TGTGCCAGCAGTTTAGGCCAGCCCCAGCATTTT. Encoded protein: CASSLGQPQHF.

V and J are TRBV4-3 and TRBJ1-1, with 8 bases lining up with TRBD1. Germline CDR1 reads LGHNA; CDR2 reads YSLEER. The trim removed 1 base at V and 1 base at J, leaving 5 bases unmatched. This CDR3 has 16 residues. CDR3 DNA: TGCGCCAGCAGCCAAGTCGCGGACAGGGCGAACACTGAAGCTTTCTTT. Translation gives CASSQVADRANTEAFF.

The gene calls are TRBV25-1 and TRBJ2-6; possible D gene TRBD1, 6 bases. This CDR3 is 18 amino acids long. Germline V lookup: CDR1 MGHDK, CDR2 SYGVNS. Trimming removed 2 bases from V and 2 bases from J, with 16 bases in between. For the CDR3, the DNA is TGTGCCAGCAGTGAACCGACAGGCTTGGATGCTGGGGCCAACGTCCTGACTTTC. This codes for CASSEPTGLDAGANVLTF.

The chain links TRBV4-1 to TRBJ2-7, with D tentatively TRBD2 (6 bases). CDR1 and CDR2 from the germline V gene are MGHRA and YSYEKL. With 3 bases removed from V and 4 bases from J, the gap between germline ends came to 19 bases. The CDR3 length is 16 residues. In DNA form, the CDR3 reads TGCGCCAGCAGCCATGGGGATGGGGAGGTCCCGTACGAGCAGTACTTC. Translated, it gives CASSHGDGEVPYEQYF.

This CDR3 reads CASSLGTSGIGETGELFF. The DNA for the CDR3 is TGTGCCAGCAGCTTAGGGACTAGCGGGATAGGAGAGACCGGGGAGCTGTTTTTT. V gene TRBV7-2 combines with J gene TRBJ2-2, with TRBD2 identical over 12 bases. Germline assignment: CDR1 SGHTA and CDR2 FQGNSA. V was clipped by 1 base and J by 5 bases; unmatched bases: 8. CDR3 length equals 18 residues. The full variable domain, in which reference TRBV7-2 and TRBJ2-2 provide the parts outside the CDR3, is GAGVSQSPSNKVTEKGKDVELRCDPISGHTALYWYRQSLGQGLEFLIYFQGNSAPDKSGLPSDRFSAERTGGSVSTLTIQRTQQEDSAVYLCASSLGTSGIGETGELFFGEGSRLTVL.

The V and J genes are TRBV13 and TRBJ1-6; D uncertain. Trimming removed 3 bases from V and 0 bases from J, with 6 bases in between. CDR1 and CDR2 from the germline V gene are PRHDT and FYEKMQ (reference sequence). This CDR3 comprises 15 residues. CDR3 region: CASSLGSSYNSPLHF. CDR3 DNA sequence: TGTGCCAGCAGCTTGGGGAGCTCCTATAATTCACCCCTCCACTTT.

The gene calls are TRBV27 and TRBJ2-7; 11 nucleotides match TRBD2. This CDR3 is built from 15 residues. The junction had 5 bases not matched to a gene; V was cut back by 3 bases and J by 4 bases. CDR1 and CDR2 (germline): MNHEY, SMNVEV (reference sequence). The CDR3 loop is CASSFRGTSGYEQYF. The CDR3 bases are TGTGCCAGCAGTTTCCGTGGGACTAGCGGATACGAGCAGTACTTC.

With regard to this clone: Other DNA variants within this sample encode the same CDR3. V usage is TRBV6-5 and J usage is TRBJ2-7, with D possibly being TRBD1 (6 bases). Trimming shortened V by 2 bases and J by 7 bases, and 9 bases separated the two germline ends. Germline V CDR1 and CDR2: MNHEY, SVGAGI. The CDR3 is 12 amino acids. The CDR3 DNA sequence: TGTGCCAGCAGTTACACCGGGACAGAGCAGTACTTC. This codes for CASSYTGTEQYF.

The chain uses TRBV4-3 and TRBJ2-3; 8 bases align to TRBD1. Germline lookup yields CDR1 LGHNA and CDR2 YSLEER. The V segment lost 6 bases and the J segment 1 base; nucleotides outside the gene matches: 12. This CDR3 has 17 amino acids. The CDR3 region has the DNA TGCGCCAGCAGGAACAGGGGGTCCCAATTCCGCACAGATACGCAGTATTTT. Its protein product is CASRNRGSQFRTDTQYF.

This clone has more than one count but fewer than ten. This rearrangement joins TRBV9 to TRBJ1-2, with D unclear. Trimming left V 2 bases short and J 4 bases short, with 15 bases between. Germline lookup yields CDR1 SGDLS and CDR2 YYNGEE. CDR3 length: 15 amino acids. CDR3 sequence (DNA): TGTGCCAGCAGCGTTTATACCCTTGGGAGCTATGGCTACACCTTC. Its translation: CASSVYTLGSYGYTF.

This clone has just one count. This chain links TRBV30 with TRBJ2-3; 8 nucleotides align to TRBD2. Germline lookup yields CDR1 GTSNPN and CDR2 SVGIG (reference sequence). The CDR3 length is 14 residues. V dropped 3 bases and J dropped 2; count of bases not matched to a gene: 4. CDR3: CAWRPAGDTDTQYF. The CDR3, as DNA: TGTGCCTGGAGACCAGCGGGGGACACAGATACGCAGTATTTT.

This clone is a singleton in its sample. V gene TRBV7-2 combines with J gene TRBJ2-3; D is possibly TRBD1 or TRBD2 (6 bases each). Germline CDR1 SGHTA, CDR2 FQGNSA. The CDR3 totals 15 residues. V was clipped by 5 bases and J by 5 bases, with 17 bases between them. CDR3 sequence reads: CASSALGGYLDTQYF. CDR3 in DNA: TGTGCCAGCAGCGCACTGGGGGGCTACCTAGATACGCAGTATTTT.

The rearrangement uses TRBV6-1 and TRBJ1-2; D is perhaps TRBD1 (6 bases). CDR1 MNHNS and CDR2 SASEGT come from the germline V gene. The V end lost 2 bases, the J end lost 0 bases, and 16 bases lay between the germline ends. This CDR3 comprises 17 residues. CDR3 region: CASSETTRGHPNYGYTF. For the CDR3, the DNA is TGTGCCAGCAGTGAAACCACTCGGGGGCATCCTAACTATGGCTACACCTTC.